The 10 T cell receptor beta chains reported below all come from one sample, sequenced in a study of blood T cell repertoires in COVID-19. Profiled with immunoSEQ multiplex PCR; TCRdb holds only in-frame clones, not every one. The sample holds 68,000 or so clones, over 75% seen once. Material: peripheral blood. The source is an older man with active or convalescent COVID-19.

The chain recombines TRBV27 with TRBJ1-2; a weak D match, TRBD1 (6 bases). Germline CDR1 and CDR2: MNHEY and SMNVEV (reference sequence). Trimming removed 4 bases from V and 0 bases from J, with 12 bases in between. The CDR3 extends over 15 amino acids. The CDR3, as DNA: TGTGCCAGCAGTTCTGGGACACATTCTAACTATGGCTACACCTTC. The encoded protein is CASSSGTHSNYGYTF.

The rearrangement uses TRBV18 and TRBJ1-4; the D gene is possibly TRBD1 (5 bases). CDR1 and CDR2 (germline): KGHSH, LQKENI. V lost 2 bases and J 3 bases, leaving 16 bases between the germline ends. This CDR3 spans 17 amino acids. The CDR3 is CASSPSQLGRSNEKLFF. DNA of the CDR3: TGTGCCAGCTCACCATCCCAATTGGGGCGGTCTAATGAAAAACTGTTTTTT.

The CDR3 loop reads CASSPSGGARDTQYF. The CDR3 DNA sequence: TGTGCCAGCAGCCCGAGCGGGGGGGCCAGGGATACGCAGTATTTT. The chain combines TRBV6-5 with TRBJ2-3; TRBD2 agrees at 10 bases. After removal of 6 bases from V and 6 bases from J, the junction contained 9 bases not matched to a gene. The CDR3 runs 15 residues. Germline CDR1 is MNHEY and CDR2 is SVGAGI.

The CDR3 DNA is TGCAGTGCTAACAGGGATCACGAGCAGTACTTC. This encodes CSANRDHEQYF. The chain uses TRBV20-1 and TRBJ2-7; perhaps TRBD1 as D (6 bases). This CDR3 has 11 residues. From germline, CDR1 is DFQATT and CDR2 SNEGSKA (reference sequence). V lost 4 bases to trimming and J lost 5 bases, with 9 bases between them.

The chain combines TRBV30 with TRBJ1-2, with D tentatively TRBD1 (5 bases). Germline CDR1 is GTSNPN and CDR2 is SVGIG (reference sequence). Trimming left V 0 bases short and J 5 bases short, with 13 bases between. The CDR3 runs 14 residues. CDR3 in amino acids: CAWSVRTDKYGYTF. CDR3 nucleotide sequence: TGTGCCTGGAGTGTTCGGACGGACAAATATGGCTACACCTTC.

The chain has TRBV6-5 and TRBJ2-1; D is undetermined. The V and J ends lost 2 bases and 13 bases respectively, with 15 bases between them. This CDR3 comprises 13 residues. CDR1 is MNHEY and CDR2 is SVGAGI in the germline V gene. The CDR3 DNA reads as TGTGCCAGCAGTTACACCCGGCAGGATGGTCAGTTCTTC. Translated, it gives CASSYTRQDGQFF.

Only a few counts were recorded for this clone. The rearrangement joins TRBV30 to TRBJ2-1, with D perhaps TRBD2 (6 bases). Germline V gives CDR1 GTSNPN, CDR2 SVGIG (reference sequence). The V end was cut by 1 base, the J end by 4 bases, with 11 bases between. The CDR3 covers 14 residues. CDR3 nucleotides: TGTGCCTGGAGTGCCCTTGGGGGGTACAATGAGCAGTTCTTC. It encodes CAWSALGGYNEQFF.

The V call is TRBV29-1, the J call TRBJ2-1; 12 bases are a match to TRBD2. This CDR3 has 13 amino acids. Germline CDR1 is SQVTM and CDR2 is ANQGSEA. Unmatched junction bases numbered 8, after V lost 7 bases and J lost 10 bases. CDR3 residues: CSAQLAGGREQFF. The CDR3, as DNA: TGCAGCGCACAACTAGCGGGAGGCAGGGAGCAGTTCTTC.

V is TRBV5-6 and J is TRBJ1-6; D remains unclear. V lost 2 bases and J 6 bases, leaving 9 bases between the germline ends. From germline, CDR1 is SGHDT and CDR2 YYEEEE. This CDR3 region has 14 residues. The CDR3 is CASSLFGGNSPLHF. The DNA for the CDR3 is TGTGCCAGCAGCTTATTCGGAGGTAATTCACCCCTCCACTTT.

The V gene is TRBV6-5, the J gene TRBJ1-1; TRBD1 is a possible D gene (5 bases). The CDR3 contains 13 residues. Germline V gives CDR1 MNHEY, CDR2 SVGAGI. Trimming shortened V by 7 bases and J by 3 bases, and 12 bases separated the two germline ends. The DNA of the CDR3 is TGTGCCAGCAAGGGGCAAGGGGACACTGAAGCTTTCTTT. Translating gives CASKGQGDTEAFF.